These 31 T cell receptor beta chains share one sample of origin, sequenced in a study of cytomegalovirus exposure and HLA in healthy donors. The PCR contained 60 Vbeta and 13 Jbeta primers. Some clones are missing from TCRdb's copy, which holds only in-frame ones; the method was immunoSEQ multiplex PCR. Here the sample spans about 140,000 clones, 70% being singletons. The sequenced material came from PBMCs. The receptors originated from a woman in her twenties or thirties in good health and CMV-seronegative.

The gene calls are TRBV29-1 and TRBJ1-1, with 7 bases matching TRBD1. The CDR3 runs to 12 residues. The germline CDR1 and CDR2 sequences are SQVTM and ANQGSEA. V dropped 7 bases and J dropped 1; count of bases not matched to a gene: 3. The CDR3 is CSAGDRNTEAFF. DNA for the CDR3: TGCAGCGCGGGGGACAGGAACACTGAAGCTTTCTTT.

V and J are TRBV6-1 and TRBJ1-5; D not resolved. CDR3 length: 15 residues. The germline gives CDR1 MNHNS, CDR2 SASEGT. Between the trimmed V and J ends, which lost 1 base and 2 bases, there was a span of 9 bases. The DNA of the CDR3 is TGTGCCAGCAGTGAAGGGTCCCCGGGCAATCAGCCCCAGCATTTT. Amino acid sequence: CASSEGSPGNQPQHF.

The chain joins TRBV10-1 to TRBJ2-7, with 7 bases identical to TRBD2. CDR1 WNHNN and CDR2 SYGVQD come from the germline V gene (reference sequence). This CDR3 has 15 residues. After removal of 0 bases from V and 7 bases from J, the junction contained 9 bases not matched to a gene. The CDR3 loop reads CASSESGTTLEEQYF. The CDR3 DNA is TGCGCCAGCAGTGAGTCAGGGACTACCCTCGAGGAGCAGTACTTC.

J is TRBJ1-4 and V is TRBV2; D gene unclear. CDR3 length: 13 residues. Trimming cost V 10 bases and J 7 bases, with 16 bases left between them. Germline V gene lookup returns CDR1 SNHLY and CDR2 FYNNEI. The CDR3, as DNA: TGTGCCACGCACCGGGAAGTTCGTGAAAAACTGTTTTTT. Its protein is CATHREVREKLFF.

To note about this clone: A read error may produce the germline difference seen at one junction end. This same CDR3 is encoded by further DNA sequences in the sample. The V call is TRBV6-6, the J call TRBJ1-5; 7 positions agree with TRBD1. The CDR3 is 15 amino acids. Germline-derived CDR1 and CDR2 are MNHNY and SVGAGI (reference sequence). The CDR3 reads CASSYASAGGRPQHF. DNA for the CDR3: TGTGCCAGCAGTTATGCATCGGCAGGGGGGCGGCCCCAGCACTTT.

This clone has only a few counts. J is TRBJ1-4 and V is TRBV18; D is unclear. This CDR3 contains 16 residues. CDR1 is KGHSH, CDR2 LQKENI, per germline. Trimming stripped 0 bases from V and 1 base from J, with 9 bases between. DNA of the CDR3: TGTGCCAGCTCACCACCAAGCGATGTAACTAATGAAAAACTGTTTTTT. Protein product: CASSPPSDVTNEKLFF.

The chain uses TRBV7-2 and TRBJ2-1, with D uncertain. V was cut by 3 bases and J by 5 bases, with 11 bases left in between. CDR1 is SGHTA and CDR2 is FQGNSA in the germline V gene. The CDR3 extends over 14 amino acids. The CDR3 region has the DNA TGTGCCAGCAGCTTCTTCGCTAGTCACAATGAGCAGTTCTTC. Its protein product is CASSFFASHNEQFF.

This clone was detected only a few times. The V gene is TRBV4-2, the J gene TRBJ2-7, with 10 nucleotides matching TRBD2. The CDR3 is 17 residues long. The V gene end was trimmed by 0 bases and the J gene end by 0 bases; junction bases not matched to a gene: 5. Germline CDR1 and CDR2: LGHNA and YNFKEQ. This chain's CDR3 is CASSQDRPSGSSYEQYF. CDR3 nucleotides: TGTGCCAGCAGCCAAGATCGTCCTAGCGGGAGCTCCTACGAGCAGTACTTC.

The chain has TRBV28 and TRBJ2-7; a possible D gene is TRBD1 (6 bases). The length of the CDR3 is 14 residues. V was pared by 4 bases and J by 3 bases, with 13 bases between. Germline CDR1 is MDHEN and CDR2 is SYDVKM. Here the CDR3 reads CASSSGGWDYEQYF. Here the CDR3 DNA reads TGTGCCAGCAGTTCTGGGGGCTGGGACTACGAGCAGTACTTC.

The rearrangement uses TRBV9 and TRBJ2-3, with 8 bases aligning to TRBD2. Looked up from germline, CDR1 is SGDLS and CDR2 is YYNGEE. This CDR3 has 18 residues. The trim removed 5 bases at V and 5 bases at J, leaving 19 bases unmatched. CDR3 sequence reads: CASRRGNPREAGGDTQYF. CDR3 nucleotide sequence: TGTGCCAGCAGAAGAGGCAATCCGCGGGAGGCCGGTGGAGATACGCAGTATTTT.

The J gene is TRBJ1-4, the V gene TRBV18; possibly TRBD1 for D (6 bases). V dropped 1 base and J dropped 8 bases, with 17 bases sitting between them. This CDR3 has 16 amino acids. CDR1 and CDR2 (germline): KGHSH, LQKENI. The CDR3 DNA reads as TGTGCCAGCTCACCACTCTCCAGGACAGATGACGAAAAACTGTTTTTT. Protein sequence: CASSPLSRTDDEKLFF.

The V gene is TRBV19, the J gene TRBJ1-2, with 7 bases lining up with TRBD1. Per germline, CDR1 LNHDA and CDR2 SQIVND (reference sequence). This CDR3 has 14 residues. V shed 6 bases and J 8 bases; nucleotides not matched to a gene: 12. The CDR3 region is CASRTGSMVRGYTF. DNA for the CDR3: TGTGCCAGTAGGACAGGGTCGATGGTTCGAGGCTACACCTTC.

The V call is TRBV6-1, the J call TRBJ1-4, with a possible D match to TRBD1 (5 bases). V was trimmed by 11 bases and J by 0 bases, leaving 10 bases between them. The CDR3 length is 13 residues. Germline CDR1 reads MNHNS; CDR2 reads SASEGT. The chain's CDR3 is CAATDATNEKLFF. The CDR3 bases are TGTGCCGCGACAGATGCAACTAATGAAAAACTGTTTTTT.

The chain uses TRBV4-1 and TRBJ2-5, with D perhaps TRBD1 (6 bases). CDR1 is MGHRA and CDR2 is YSYEKL in the germline V gene. Trimming removed 4 bases at V and 5 bases at J, with 11 bases between. The CDR3 length is 13 residues. CDR3 bases: TGCGCCAGCAGCCCACAGGGTTTTGAGACCCAGTACTTC. Its protein is CASSPQGFETQYF.

This chain connects TRBV7-8 to TRBJ1-5; D is perhaps TRBD1 (6 bases). Trimming pared 5 bases from V and 3 bases from J, leaving 11 bases between. Germline CDR1 and CDR2: SGHVS and FQNEAQ. CDR3 length: 14 amino acids. The CDR3 is CASSRGANNQPQHF. In DNA form, the CDR3 reads TGTGCCAGCAGCCGGGGGGCGAACAATCAGCCCCAGCATTTT. The variable domain in full, with the rest retrieved from reference TRBV7-8 and TRBJ1-5, is GAGVSQSPRYKVAKRGQDVALRCDPISGHVSLFWYQQALGQGPEFLTYFQNEAQLDKSGLPSDRFFAERPEGSVSTLKIQRTQQEDSAVYLCASSRGANNQPQHFGDGTRLSIL.

A note on this clone: Within the sample, other DNA sequences also encode this same CDR3. The chain joins TRBV2 to TRBJ2-3; the match to TRBD1 covers 10 bases. The trim removed 5 bases at V and 6 bases at J, leaving 8 bases unmatched. CDR3 length: 15 amino acids. Germline CDR1 reads SNHLY; CDR2 reads FYNNEI. CDR3 sequence: CASSTGQGVSDTQYF. In DNA, the CDR3 is TGTGCCAGCAGTACCGGACAGGGGGTGTCTGATACGCAGTATTTT.

The chain recombines TRBV2 with TRBJ1-1; no clear D. Germline V CDR1 and CDR2: SNHLY, FYNNEI. There are 13 residues in the CDR3. V lost 5 bases, J lost 10 bases, and 17 bases lay in between. CDR3 amino acids: CASSPSSNRGAFF. The CDR3 DNA is TGTGCCAGCAGTCCCAGTAGCAATCGGGGAGCTTTCTTT.

This chain joins TRBV7-9 and TRBJ2-5; 10 bases line up with TRBD1. J lost 5 bases, V lost 4 bases, and 7 bases had no gene match. Per the germline V gene, CDR1 is SEHNR and CDR2 is FQNEAQ (reference sequence). The CDR3 totals 15 residues. The CDR3 protein is CASSSGQGSRETQYF. In DNA, the CDR3 is TGTGCCAGCAGCTCGGGACAGGGGTCCCGGGAGACCCAGTACTTC.

The CDR3 DNA reads TGTGCCAGCAGTTACGCGGCGGGACCATACAATGAGCAGTTCTTC. It translates to CASSYAAGPYNEQFF. V is TRBV6-6 and J is TRBJ2-1; D perhaps matches TRBD2 (6 bases). The CDR3 covers 15 residues. Deletions cut 2 bases from V and 4 bases from J, with 12 bases between. The germline CDR1 and CDR2 sequences are MNHNY and SVGAGI (reference sequence).

This clone has more than one count but fewer than ten. This chain uses TRBV6-1 with TRBJ2-7; D is possibly TRBD2 (6 bases). From germline, CDR1 is MNHNS and CDR2 SASEGT. The CDR3 spans 13 residues. Trimming left V 4 bases short and J 4 bases short, with 11 bases between. The CDR3 here is CASSAMGRYEQYV. CDR3 sequence (DNA): TGTGCCAGCAGTGCAATGGGGAGGTACGAGCAGTACGTC.

The V and J genes are TRBV21-1 and TRBJ2-1; TRBD1, the D gene given by the table, was not confirmed from the DNA. TRBV21-1 is a pseudogene locus. CDR3 size: 16 residues. The CDR3 spells CASSKEQEMPYNEQFF. In DNA, the CDR3 is TGTGCCAGCAGCAAAGAACAGGAAATGCCCTACAATGAGCAGTTCTTC.

J is TRBJ2-2 and V is TRBV11-1; D is undetermined. The germline CDR1 and CDR2 sequences are SGHAT and FQDESV (reference sequence). The length of the CDR3 is 15 residues. The germline V and J ends were trimmed by 1 base and 4 bases, with 10 bases remaining between them. CDR3 sequence (DNA): TGTGCCAGCAGCTTAGTTCAGGCACCCACCGGGGAGCTGTTTTTT. Its protein is CASSLVQAPTGELFF.

This clone occurred a few times. This rearrangement joins TRBV5-1 to TRBJ2-5, with 10 bases matching TRBD2. This CDR3 has 16 amino acids. Germline CDR1 and CDR2: SGHRS and YFSETQ. V gave up 0 bases and J gave up 4 bases; unmatched junction bases: 6. The CDR3 region has the DNA TGCGCCAGCAGCTTGGGCCCTAGCGGGGGCGGAGAGACCCAGTACTTC. Its protein is CASSLGPSGGGETQYF.

The genes are TRBV2 and TRBJ2-3, with TRBD2 matching 10 bases. This CDR3 contains 15 residues. Germline CDR1 reads SNHLY; CDR2 reads FYNNEI. The V and J ends lost 5 bases and 6 bases, in that order; junction bases with no gene match: 8. The CDR3: CASSPRLAGADTQYF. The CDR3 bases are TGTGCCAGCAGTCCAAGACTAGCGGGTGCGGATACGCAGTATTTT.

V is TRBV19 and J is TRBJ2-7; TRBD1 agrees at 7 bases. V lost 4 bases and J lost 1; bases outside the gene matches: 10. Germline V CDR1 and CDR2: LNHDA, SQIVND (reference sequence). This CDR3 comprises 16 residues. Here the CDR3 DNA reads TGTGCCAGTAGTACGGATACCGGGACAGAGTCCTACGAGCAGTACGTC. Its protein product is CASSTDTGTESYEQYV.

The CDR3 spells CASSPSYRGLPSNQPQHF. For the CDR3, the DNA is TGTGCCAGCTCACCATCATACAGGGGGCTCCCTAGCAATCAGCCCCAGCATTTT. The genes are TRBV18 and TRBJ1-5; TRBD1 agrees at 9 bases. Germline loops: CDR1 KGHSH, CDR2 LQKENI. This CDR3 has 18 residues. V gave up 2 bases and J gave up 0 bases; unmatched junction bases: 8.

The rearrangement uses TRBV11-2 and TRBJ1-6; 7 bases are shared with TRBD1. The CDR3 consists of 18 residues. From germline, CDR1 is SGHAT and CDR2 FQNNGV. With 5 bases clipped from V and 0 bases from J, the junction kept 10 bases outside the gene matches. In DNA, the CDR3 is TGTGCCAGCAGCGCGCGGGACAGCCACACCTCCTATAATTCACCCCTCCACTTT. The encoded protein is CASSARDSHTSYNSPLHF.

This chain links TRBV7-9 with TRBJ2-7; D possibly corresponds to TRBD1 (6 bases). The CDR3 spans 14 residues. V gave up 5 bases and J gave up 3 bases, with 14 bases separating them. Germline-derived CDR1 and CDR2 are SEHNR and FQNEAQ (reference sequence). CDR3 loop: CASSVGGGFYEQYF. The CDR3 nucleotides read TGTGCCAGCAGCGTAGGTGGGGGCTTCTACGAGCAGTACTTC. Filled out from reference TRBV7-9 and TRBJ2-7, the complete variable domain reads DTGVSQNPRHKITKRGQNVTFRCDPISEHNRLYWYRQTLGQGPEFLTYFQNEAQLEKSRLLSDRFSAERPKGSFSTLEIQRTEQGDSAMYLCASSVGGGFYEQYFGPGTRLTVT.

The chain recombines TRBV2 with TRBJ1-3, with D perhaps TRBD1 (5 bases). Germline loops: CDR1 SNHLY, CDR2 FYNNEI. V lost 4 bases, J lost 5 bases, and 21 bases lay in between. The CDR3 consists of 17 residues. This CDR3 is CASSGIRTRSSRNTIYF. The CDR3 DNA is TGTGCCAGCAGTGGGATCCGGACAAGATCCTCACGAAACACCATATATTTT. The variable domain in full, completed from reference TRBV2 and TRBJ1-3, reads EPEVTQTPSHQVTQMGQEVILRCVPISNHLYFYWYRQILGQKVEFLVSFYNNEISEKSEIFDDQFSVERPDGSNFTLKIRSTKLEDSAMYFCASSGIRTRSSRNTIYFGEGSWLTVV.

This chain uses TRBV28 with TRBJ2-3; tentatively, D is TRBD2 (6 bases). The CDR3 sequence is 14 residues long. Between the trimmed V and J ends, which lost 6 bases and 2 bases, there was a span of 12 bases. Germline V gene lookup returns CDR1 MDHEN and CDR2 SYDVKM. The CDR3 reads CASSLGGDTDTQYF. The CDR3 region has the DNA TGTGCCAGCAGCCTGGGGGGAGACACAGATACGCAGTATTTT.

The rearrangement uses TRBV6-1 and TRBJ1-6, with TRBD1 identical over 9 bases. With V trimmed by 8 bases and J by 11 bases, 7 bases remained unmatched. Germline V lookup: CDR1 MNHNS, CDR2 SASEGT. The CDR3 consists of 13 residues. CDR3 sequence reads: CASGTGSVTPLHF. Here the CDR3 DNA reads TGTGCCAGCGGGACAGGGTCTGTTACACCCCTCCACTTT.